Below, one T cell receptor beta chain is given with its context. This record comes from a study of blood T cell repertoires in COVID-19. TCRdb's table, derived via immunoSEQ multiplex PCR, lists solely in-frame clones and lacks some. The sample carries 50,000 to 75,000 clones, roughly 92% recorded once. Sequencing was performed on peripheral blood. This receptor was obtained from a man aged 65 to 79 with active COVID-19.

DNA of the CDR3: TGTGCCAGCAGTTTAACAGGGGGTTTGGGGGGCTACACCTTC. This encodes CASSLTGGLGGYTF. V gene TRBV27 combines with J gene TRBJ1-2, with 8 bases matching TRBD1. Trimming at V came to 2 bases and at J to 8 bases, leaving 7 bases not matched to a gene. The CDR3 loop spans 14 amino acids. CDR1 and CDR2 (germline): MNHEY, SMNVEV (reference sequence).